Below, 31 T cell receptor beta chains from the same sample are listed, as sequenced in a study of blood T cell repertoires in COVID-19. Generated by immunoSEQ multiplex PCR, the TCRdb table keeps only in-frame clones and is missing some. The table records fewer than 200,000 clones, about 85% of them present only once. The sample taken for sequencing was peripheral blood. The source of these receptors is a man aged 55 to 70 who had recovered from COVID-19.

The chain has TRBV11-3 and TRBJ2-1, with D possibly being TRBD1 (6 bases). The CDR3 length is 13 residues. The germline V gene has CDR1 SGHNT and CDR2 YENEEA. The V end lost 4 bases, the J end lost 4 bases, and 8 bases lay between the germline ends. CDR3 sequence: CASSSGQYNEQFF. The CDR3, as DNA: TGTGCCAGCAGCTCAGGACAGTACAATGAGCAGTTCTTC.

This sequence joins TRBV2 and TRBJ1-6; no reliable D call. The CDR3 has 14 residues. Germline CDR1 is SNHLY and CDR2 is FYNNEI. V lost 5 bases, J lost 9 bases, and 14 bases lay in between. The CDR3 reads CASSSGTVGSPLHF. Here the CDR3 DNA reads TGTGCCAGCAGTTCCGGTACAGTGGGTTCACCCCTCCACTTT.

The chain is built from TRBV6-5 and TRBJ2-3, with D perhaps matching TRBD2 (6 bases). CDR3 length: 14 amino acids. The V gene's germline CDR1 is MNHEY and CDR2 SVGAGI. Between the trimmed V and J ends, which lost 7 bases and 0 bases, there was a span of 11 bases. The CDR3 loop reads CASNRGASTDTQYF. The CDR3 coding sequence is TGTGCCAGCAATCGCGGGGCCAGCACAGATACGCAGTATTTT.

The CDR3 spells CASSNAGASKPQHF. CDR3 nucleotide sequence: TGTGCCAGCTCCAATGCGGGGGCGAGCAAGCCCCAGCATTTT. This chain links TRBV27 with TRBJ1-5; possibly TRBD1 for D (6 bases). Germline-derived CDR1 and CDR2 are MNHEY and SMNVEV (reference sequence). Trimming took 8 bases from V and 8 from J, leaving 19 bases between them. This CDR3 comprises 14 residues.

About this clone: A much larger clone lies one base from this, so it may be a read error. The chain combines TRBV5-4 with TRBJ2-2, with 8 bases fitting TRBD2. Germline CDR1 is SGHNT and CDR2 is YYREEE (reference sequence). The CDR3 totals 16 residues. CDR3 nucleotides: TGTGCCAGCTCCCGGGGGGGCCTCGGTTCATCCGGGGGGCTGTTTTTT. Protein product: CASSRGGLGSSGGLFF.

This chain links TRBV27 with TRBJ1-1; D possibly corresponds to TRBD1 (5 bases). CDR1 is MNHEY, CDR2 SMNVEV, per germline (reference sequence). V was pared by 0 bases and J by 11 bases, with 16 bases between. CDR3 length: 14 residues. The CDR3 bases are TGTGCCAGCAGTTTATCGGGGGGAGCGGCAACGGCTTTCTTT. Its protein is CASSLSGGAATAFF.

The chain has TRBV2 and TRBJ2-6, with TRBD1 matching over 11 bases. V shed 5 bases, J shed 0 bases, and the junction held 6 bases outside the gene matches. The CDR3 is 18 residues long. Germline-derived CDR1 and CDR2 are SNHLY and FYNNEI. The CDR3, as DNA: TGTGCCAGCAGTACCGGGACAGGGGGAAACTCTGGGGCCAACGTCCTGACTTTC. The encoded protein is CASSTGTGGNSGANVLTF. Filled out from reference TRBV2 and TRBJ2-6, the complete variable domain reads EPEVTQTPSHQVTQMGQEVILRCVPISNHLYFYWYRQILGQKVEFLVSFYNNEISEKSEIFDDQFSVERPDGSNFTLKIRSTKLEDSAMYFCASSTGTGGNSGANVLTFGAGSRLTVL.

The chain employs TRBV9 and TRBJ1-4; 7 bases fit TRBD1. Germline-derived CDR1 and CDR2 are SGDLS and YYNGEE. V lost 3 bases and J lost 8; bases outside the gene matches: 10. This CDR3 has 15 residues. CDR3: CASSAVTGLKEKLFF. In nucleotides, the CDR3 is TGTGCCAGCAGCGCGGTGACAGGGTTGAAGGAAAAACTGTTTTTT.

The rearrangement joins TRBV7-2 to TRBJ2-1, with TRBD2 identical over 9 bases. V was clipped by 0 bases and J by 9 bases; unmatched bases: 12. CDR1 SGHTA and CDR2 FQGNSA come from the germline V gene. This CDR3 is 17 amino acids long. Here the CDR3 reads CASSLAQGGGVGVEQFF. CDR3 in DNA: TGTGCCAGCAGCTTAGCGCAAGGCGGGGGGGTAGGTGTTGAGCAGTTCTTC.

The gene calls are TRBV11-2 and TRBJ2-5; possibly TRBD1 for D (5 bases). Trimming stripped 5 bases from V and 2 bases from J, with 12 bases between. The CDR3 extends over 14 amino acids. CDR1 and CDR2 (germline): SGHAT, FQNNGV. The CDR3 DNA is TGTGCCAGCAGCCCCCAGCAGGGACAAGAGACCCAGTACTTC. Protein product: CASSPQQGQETQYF.

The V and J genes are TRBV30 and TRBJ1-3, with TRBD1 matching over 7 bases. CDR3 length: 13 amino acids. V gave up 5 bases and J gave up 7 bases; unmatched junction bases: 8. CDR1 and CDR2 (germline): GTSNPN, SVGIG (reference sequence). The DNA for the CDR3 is TGTGCCTGGGACAGGGCGCTTGGGAACACCATATATTTT. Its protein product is CAWDRALGNTIYF. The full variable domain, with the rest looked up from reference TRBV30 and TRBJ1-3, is SQTIHQWPATLVQPVGSPLSLECTVEGTSNPNLYWYRQAAGRGLQLLFYSVGIGQISSEVPQNLSASRPQDRQFILSSKKLLLSDSGFYLCAWDRALGNTIYFGEGSWLTVV.

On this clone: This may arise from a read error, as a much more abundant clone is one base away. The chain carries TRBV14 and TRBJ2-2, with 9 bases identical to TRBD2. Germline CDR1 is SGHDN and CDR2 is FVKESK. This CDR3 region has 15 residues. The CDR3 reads CARSGGGALTGELFF. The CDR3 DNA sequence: TGTGCCCGCAGCGGCGGGGGGGCCTTGACCGGGGAGCTGTTTTTT.

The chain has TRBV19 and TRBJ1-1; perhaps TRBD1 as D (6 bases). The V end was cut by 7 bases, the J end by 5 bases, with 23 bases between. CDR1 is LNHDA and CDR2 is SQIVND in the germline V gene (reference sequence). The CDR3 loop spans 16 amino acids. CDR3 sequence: CASIPRGYGGDTEAFF. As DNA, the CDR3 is TGTGCCAGTATACCCAGGGGTTACGGAGGTGATACTGAAGCTTTCTTT.

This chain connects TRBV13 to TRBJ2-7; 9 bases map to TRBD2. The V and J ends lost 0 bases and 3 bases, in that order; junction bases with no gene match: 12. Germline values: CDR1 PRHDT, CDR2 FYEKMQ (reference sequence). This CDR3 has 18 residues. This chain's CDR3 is CASSLGLGGGATLYEQYF. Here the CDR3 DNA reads TGTGCCAGCAGCTTAGGCCTGGGCGGGGGGGCGACCCTCTACGAGCAGTACTTC.

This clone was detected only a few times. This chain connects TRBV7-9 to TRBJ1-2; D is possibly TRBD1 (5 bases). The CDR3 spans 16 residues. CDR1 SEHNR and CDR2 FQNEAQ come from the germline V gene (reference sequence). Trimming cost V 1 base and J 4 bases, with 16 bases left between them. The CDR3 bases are TGTGCCAGCAGCTTAGAGGCAGGGTCAACCATCTATGGCTACACCTTC. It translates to CASSLEAGSTIYGYTF.

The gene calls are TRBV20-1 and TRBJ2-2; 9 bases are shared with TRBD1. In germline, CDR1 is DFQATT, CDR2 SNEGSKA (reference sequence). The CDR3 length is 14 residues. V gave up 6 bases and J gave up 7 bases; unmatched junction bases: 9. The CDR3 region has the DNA TGCAGTGCCAGTCCCGGGACAGGGAACGGGGAGCTGTTTTTT. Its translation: CSASPGTGNGELFF.

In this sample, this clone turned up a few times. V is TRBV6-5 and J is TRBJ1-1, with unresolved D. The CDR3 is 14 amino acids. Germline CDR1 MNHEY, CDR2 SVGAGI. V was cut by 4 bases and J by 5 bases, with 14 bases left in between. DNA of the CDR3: TGTGCCAGCAGTTTCGGTGCGGGAGAGACTGAAGCTTTCTTT. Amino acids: CASSFGAGETEAFF.

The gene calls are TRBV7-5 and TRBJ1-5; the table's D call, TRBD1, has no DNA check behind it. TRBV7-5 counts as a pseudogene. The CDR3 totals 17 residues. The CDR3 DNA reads TGTGCCAGAAGCAGGCGGCGCCCCGAAGGGGGCAATCAGCCCCAGCATTTT. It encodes CARSRRRPEGGNQPQHF.

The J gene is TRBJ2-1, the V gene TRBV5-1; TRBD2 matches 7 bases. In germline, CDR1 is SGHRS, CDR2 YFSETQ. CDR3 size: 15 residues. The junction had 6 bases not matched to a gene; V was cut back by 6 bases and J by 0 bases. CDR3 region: CASTSSGSSYNEQFF. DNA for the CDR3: TGCGCCAGCACTTCTAGCGGTAGCTCCTACAATGAGCAGTTCTTC.

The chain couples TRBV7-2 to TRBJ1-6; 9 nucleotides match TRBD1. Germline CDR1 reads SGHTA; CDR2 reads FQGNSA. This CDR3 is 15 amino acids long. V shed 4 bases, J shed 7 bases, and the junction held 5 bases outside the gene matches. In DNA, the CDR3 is TGTGCCAGCAGCTATCGGGACAGGGAGAATTCACCCCTCCACTTT. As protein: CASSYRDRENSPLHF.

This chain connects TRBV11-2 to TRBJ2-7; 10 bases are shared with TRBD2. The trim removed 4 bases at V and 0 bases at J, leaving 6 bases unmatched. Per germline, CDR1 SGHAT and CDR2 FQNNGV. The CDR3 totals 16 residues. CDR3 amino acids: CASSSLAGVSSYEQYF. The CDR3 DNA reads TGTGCCAGCAGCTCCCTAGCGGGGGTTAGCTCCTACGAGCAGTACTTC.

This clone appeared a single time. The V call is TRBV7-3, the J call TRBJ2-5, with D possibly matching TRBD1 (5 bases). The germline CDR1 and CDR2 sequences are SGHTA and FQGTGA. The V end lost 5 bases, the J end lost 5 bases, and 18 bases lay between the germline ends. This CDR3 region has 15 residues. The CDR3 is CASSIGRTRSETQYF. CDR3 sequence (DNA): TGTGCCAGCAGCATCGGACGGACAAGGAGCGAGACCCAGTACTTC. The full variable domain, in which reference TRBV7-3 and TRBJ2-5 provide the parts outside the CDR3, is GAGVSQTPSNKVTEKGKYVELRCDPISGHTALYWYRQSLGQGPEFLIYFQGTGAADDSGLPNDRFFAVRPEGSVSTLKIQRTERGDSAVYLCASSIGRTRSETQYFGPGTRLLVL.

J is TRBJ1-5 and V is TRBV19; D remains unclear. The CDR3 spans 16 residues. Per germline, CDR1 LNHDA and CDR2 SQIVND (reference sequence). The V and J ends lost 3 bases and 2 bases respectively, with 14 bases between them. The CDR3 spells CASSMHSPMGNQPQHF. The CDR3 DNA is TGTGCCAGTAGTATGCATAGTCCGATGGGCAATCAGCCCCAGCATTTT.

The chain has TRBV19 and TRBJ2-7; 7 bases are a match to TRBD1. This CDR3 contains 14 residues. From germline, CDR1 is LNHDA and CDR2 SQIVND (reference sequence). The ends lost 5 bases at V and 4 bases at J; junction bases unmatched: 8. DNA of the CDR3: TGTGCCAGTAGTCAGACAGGGCCAACTTACGAGCAGTACTTC. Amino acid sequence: CASSQTGPTYEQYF.

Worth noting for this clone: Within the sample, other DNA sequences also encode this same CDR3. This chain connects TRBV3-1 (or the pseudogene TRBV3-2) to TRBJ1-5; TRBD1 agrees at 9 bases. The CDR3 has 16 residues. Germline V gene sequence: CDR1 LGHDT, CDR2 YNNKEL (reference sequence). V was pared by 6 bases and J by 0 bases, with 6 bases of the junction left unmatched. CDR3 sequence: CASSFGTGNSNQPQHF. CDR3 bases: TGTGCCAGCAGTTTTGGGACAGGGAATAGCAATCAGCCCCAGCATTTT.

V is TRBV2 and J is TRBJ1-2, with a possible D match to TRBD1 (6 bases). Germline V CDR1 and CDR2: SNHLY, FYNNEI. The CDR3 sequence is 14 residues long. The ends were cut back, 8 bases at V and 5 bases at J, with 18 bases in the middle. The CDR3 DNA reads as TGTGCCAGCCTTGGACAGAGCGGTCTTTATGGCTACACCTTC. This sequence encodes CASLGQSGLYGYTF.

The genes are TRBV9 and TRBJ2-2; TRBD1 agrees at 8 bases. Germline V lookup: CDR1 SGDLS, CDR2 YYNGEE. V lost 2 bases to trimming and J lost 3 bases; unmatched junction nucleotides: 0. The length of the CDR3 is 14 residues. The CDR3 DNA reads TGTGCCAGCAGCGTGACAGGGGACACCGGGGAGCTGTTTTTT. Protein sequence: CASSVTGDTGELFF.

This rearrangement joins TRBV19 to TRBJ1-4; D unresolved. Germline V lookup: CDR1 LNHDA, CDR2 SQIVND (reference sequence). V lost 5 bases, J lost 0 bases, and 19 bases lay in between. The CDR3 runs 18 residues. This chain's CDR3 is CASSLFDIRYATNEKLFF. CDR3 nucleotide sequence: TGTGCCAGTAGTTTATTCGACATTCGATATGCAACTAATGAAAAACTGTTTTTT.

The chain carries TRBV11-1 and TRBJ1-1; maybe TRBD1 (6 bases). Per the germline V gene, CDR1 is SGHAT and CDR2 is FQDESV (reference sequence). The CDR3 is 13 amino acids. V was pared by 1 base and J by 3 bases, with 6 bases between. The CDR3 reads CASSLGGHTEAFF. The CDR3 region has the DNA TGTGCCAGCAGCTTAGGGGGGCACACTGAAGCTTTCTTT.

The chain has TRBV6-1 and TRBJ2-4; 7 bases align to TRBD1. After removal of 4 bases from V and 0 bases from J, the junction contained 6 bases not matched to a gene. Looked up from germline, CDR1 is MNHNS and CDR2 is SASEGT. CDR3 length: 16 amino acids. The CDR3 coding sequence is TGTGCCAGCAGTGGGTGGGACAGCGAAGCCAAAAACATTCAGTACTTC. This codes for CASSGWDSEAKNIQYF.

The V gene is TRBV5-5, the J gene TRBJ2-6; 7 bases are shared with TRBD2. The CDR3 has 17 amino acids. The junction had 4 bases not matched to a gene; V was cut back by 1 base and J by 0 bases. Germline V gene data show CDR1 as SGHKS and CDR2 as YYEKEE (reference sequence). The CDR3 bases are TGTGCCAGCAGCTTGCGGGAGGAGGACTCTGGGGCCAACGTCCTGACTTTC. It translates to CASSLREEDSGANVLTF. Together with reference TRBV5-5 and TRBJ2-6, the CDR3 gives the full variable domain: DAGVTQSPTHLIKTRGQQVTLRCSPISGHKSVSWYQQVLGQGPQFIFQYYEKEERGRGNFPDRFSARQFPNYSSELNVNALLLGDSALYLCASSLREEDSGANVLTFGAGSRLTVL.